This TCR beta chain was documented in a study of blood T cell repertoires in COVID-19. Study at large: Some COVID-19 samples were acute and others convalescent; all came from the United States, Italy and Spain.

Per the authors' pipeline: Reference gene primer amplification in the assay estimated nucleated cell counts. Libraries were prepared by immunoSEQ multiplex PCR; TCRdb keeps only in-frame clonotypes and omits some of them. V and J calls and clone size follow that table, whereas D and trimming were derived from the DNA. Of about 230,000 clones in the sample, less than 85% were seen once. This clone appeared a few times. The CDR3 runs to 14 residues. Germline-derived CDR1 and CDR2 are SGHRS and YFSETQ. V dropped 5 bases and J dropped 0 bases, with 10 bases sitting between them. This clonotype was obtained from a woman in her 70s with active or convalescent COVID-19. Material: peripheral blood. The chain couples TRBV5-1 to TRBJ2-3, with D hard to call. For the CDR3, the DNA is TGCGCCAGCAGGTCCTACAGTAGCACAGATACGCAGTATTTT. Translation gives CASRSYSSTDTQYF.